Listed below are T cell receptor beta chains from one sample, sequenced in a study of T cells after yellow fever vaccination. TCRdb reprocessed the 5' RACE reads with MiXCR, giving one entry per CDR3 protein. The repertoire consists of 170,000 or so distinct CDR3 sequences, with 6.2% occurring once and the leading ten covering less than 3.5%. The input for sequencing was CD4+ T cells sorted from PBMCs, taken on the day of the first yellow fever vaccination. The receptors derive from a man aged 18 to 30 who received the YFV17D yellow fever vaccine. CDR3s leave out the opening cysteine and the closing phenylalanine or tryptophan. Each record gives: J gene, V gene, CDR3 protein.

j_gene: TRBJ2-5
v_gene: TRBV20-1
CDR3aa: SAPLGGQKETQY

j_gene: TRBJ2-3
v_gene: TRBV5-5
CDR3aa: ASSLVQGVDTDTQY

j_gene: TRBJ2-3
v_gene: TRBV7-9
CDR3aa: ASSLLGADTQY

j_gene: TRBJ2-7
v_gene: TRBV12-3/TRBV12-4
CDR3aa: ASSRTGDKY

j_gene: TRBJ2-2
v_gene: TRBV10-2
CDR3aa: ASSEWAGELF

j_gene: TRBJ2-3
v_gene: TRBV5-6
CDR3aa: ASSLQRDTQY

j_gene: TRBJ1-6
v_gene: TRBV7-9
CDR3aa: ASSTTGIISPLH

j_gene: TRBJ2-3
v_gene: TRBV11-2
CDR3aa: ASSIGQHAIGFTDTQY

j_gene: TRBJ2-4
v_gene: TRBV20-1
CDR3aa: FARDGQGGNIQY

j_gene: TRBJ2-1
v_gene: TRBV5-1
CDR3aa: GSSRTGEQF

j_gene: TRBJ2-1
v_gene: TRBV12-3/TRBV12-4
CDR3aa: ASSFSSSYNEQF

j_gene: TRBJ2-6
v_gene: TRBV11-2
CDR3aa: ASSLERRGRSGANVLT

j_gene: TRBJ2-6
v_gene: TRBV5-1
CDR3aa: ASSLEHLDGANVLT

j_gene: TRBJ2-5
v_gene: TRBV5-1
CDR3aa: ASTEGQQETQY

j_gene: TRBJ2-3
v_gene: TRBV7-7
CDR3aa: ASSLGPPGGNTDTQY

j_gene: TRBJ2-2
v_gene: TRBV6-5
CDR3aa: ASSYRGQNTGELF

j_gene: TRBJ2-5
v_gene: TRBV6-5
CDR3aa: ASSYPDRRETQY

j_gene: TRBJ1-2
v_gene: TRBV7-8
CDR3aa: ASSQWTGGNYGYT

j_gene: TRBJ2-3
v_gene: TRBV5-6
CDR3aa: ASSLGQGIDTQY

j_gene: TRBJ2-5
v_gene: TRBV19
CDR3aa: ASSIKLLQETQY

j_gene: TRBJ1-5
v_gene: TRBV4-1
CDR3aa: ASSEFPGVSNQPQH

j_gene: TRBJ1-2
v_gene: TRBV28
CDR3aa: ASSWGTYGYT

j_gene: TRBJ1-6
v_gene: TRBV7-2
CDR3aa: ASSGQVPPLH

j_gene: TRBJ1-4
v_gene: TRBV7-9
CDR3aa: ASSLVSSTSEKLF

j_gene: TRBJ2-5
v_gene: TRBV12-3/TRBV12-4
CDR3aa: ASAVNARDETQY

j_gene: TRBJ1-2
v_gene: TRBV5-1
CDR3aa: ASRDDGYGYT

j_gene: TRBJ1-2
v_gene: TRBV7-2
CDR3aa: ASTLLGSGGYT

j_gene: TRBJ1-6
v_gene: TRBV11-2
CDR3aa: ASGVMRDNRPLH

j_gene: TRBJ2-2
v_gene: TRBV9
CDR3aa: ASSVDFGGELF

j_gene: TRBJ1-4
v_gene: TRBV4-1
CDR3aa: ASSQGTGVSTNEKLF

j_gene: TRBJ2-1
v_gene: TRBV28
CDR3aa: ASRTAGNEQF

j_gene: TRBJ2-4
v_gene: TRBV11-1
CDR3aa: ASSTWDRVNIQY

j_gene: TRBJ1-1
v_gene: TRBV7-9
CDR3aa: ASSFSDTEAF

j_gene: TRBJ2-2
v_gene: TRBV5-5
CDR3aa: ASSLGYSANTGELF

j_gene: TRBJ1-1
v_gene: TRBV6-5
CDR3aa: ASSYSRAPSLKGEAF

j_gene: TRBJ1-2
v_gene: TRBV28
CDR3aa: ASRDSVNYGYT

j_gene: TRBJ1-1
v_gene: TRBV7-2
CDR3aa: ASEQGGNPVAF

j_gene: TRBJ2-7
v_gene: TRBV10-3
CDR3aa: AISDPGLPNYEQY

j_gene: TRBJ2-5
v_gene: TRBV20-1
CDR3aa: CASRSSGGESETQY

j_gene: TRBJ1-3
v_gene: TRBV7-8
CDR3aa: ASSLARENTIY

j_gene: TRBJ2-5
v_gene: TRBV7-9
CDR3aa: ASSLFGAQETQY

j_gene: TRBJ2-1
v_gene: TRBV10-3
CDR3aa: AAEGDTYNEQF

j_gene: TRBJ2-5
v_gene: TRBV5-1
CDR3aa: ASNAGTEETQY